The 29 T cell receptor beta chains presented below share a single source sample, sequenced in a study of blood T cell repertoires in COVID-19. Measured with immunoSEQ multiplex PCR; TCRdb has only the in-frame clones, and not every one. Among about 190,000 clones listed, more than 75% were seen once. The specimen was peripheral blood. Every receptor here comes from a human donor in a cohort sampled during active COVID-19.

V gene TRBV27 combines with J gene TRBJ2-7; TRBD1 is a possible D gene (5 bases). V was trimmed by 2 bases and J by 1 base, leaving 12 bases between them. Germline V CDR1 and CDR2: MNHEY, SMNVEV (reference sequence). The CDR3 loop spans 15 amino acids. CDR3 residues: CASSLAGLGSYEQYF. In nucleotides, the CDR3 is TGTGCCAGCAGTTTAGCAGGGTTAGGGTCCTACGAGCAGTACTTC.

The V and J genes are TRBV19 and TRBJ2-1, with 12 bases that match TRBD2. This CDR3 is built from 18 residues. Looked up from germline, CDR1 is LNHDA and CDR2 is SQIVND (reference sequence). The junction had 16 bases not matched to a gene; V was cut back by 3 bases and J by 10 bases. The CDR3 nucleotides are TGTGCCAGTAGTATGGGACTAGCGGGTCCATCGAACCTCGTAGAGCAGTTCTTC. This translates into CASSMGLAGPSNLVEQFF. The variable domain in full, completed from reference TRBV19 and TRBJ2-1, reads DGGITQSPKYLFRKEGQNVTLSCEQNLNHDAMYWYRQDPGQGLRLIYYSQIVNDFQKGDIAEGYSVSREKKESFPLTVTSAQKNPTAFYLCASSMGLAGPSNLVEQFFGPGTRLTVL.

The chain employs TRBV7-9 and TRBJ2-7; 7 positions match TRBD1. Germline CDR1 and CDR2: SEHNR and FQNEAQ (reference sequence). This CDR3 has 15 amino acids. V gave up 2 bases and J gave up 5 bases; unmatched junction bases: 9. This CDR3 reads CASSLSGTEDDEQYF. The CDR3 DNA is TGTGCCAGCAGCTTAAGTGGGACAGAGGACGACGAGCAGTACTTC. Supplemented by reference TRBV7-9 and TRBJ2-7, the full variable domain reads DTGVSQNPRHKITKRGQNVTFRCDPISEHNRLYWYRQTLGQGPEFLTYFQNEAQLEKSRLLSDRFSAERPKGSFSTLEIQRTEQGDSAMYLCASSLSGTEDDEQYFGPGTRLTVT.

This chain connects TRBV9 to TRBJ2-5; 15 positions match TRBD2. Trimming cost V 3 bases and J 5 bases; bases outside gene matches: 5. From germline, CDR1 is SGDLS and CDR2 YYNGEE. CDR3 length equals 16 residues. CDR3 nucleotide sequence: TGTGCCAGCAGCGGGACTAGCGGGGGGGCCGGGGAGACCCAGTACTTC. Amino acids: CASSGTSGGAGETQYF. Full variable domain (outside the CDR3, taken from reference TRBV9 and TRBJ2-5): DSGVTQTPKHLITATGQRVTLRCSPRSGDLSVYWYQQSLDQGLQFLIQYYNGEERAKGNILERFSAQQFPDLHSELNLSSLELGDSALYFCASSGTSGGAGETQYFGPGTRLLVL.

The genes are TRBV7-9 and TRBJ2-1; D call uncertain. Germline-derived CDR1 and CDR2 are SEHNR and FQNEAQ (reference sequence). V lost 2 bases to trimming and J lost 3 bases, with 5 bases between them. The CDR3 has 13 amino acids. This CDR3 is CASSLSFYNEQFF. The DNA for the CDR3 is TGTGCCAGCAGCTTATCCTTCTACAATGAGCAGTTCTTC.

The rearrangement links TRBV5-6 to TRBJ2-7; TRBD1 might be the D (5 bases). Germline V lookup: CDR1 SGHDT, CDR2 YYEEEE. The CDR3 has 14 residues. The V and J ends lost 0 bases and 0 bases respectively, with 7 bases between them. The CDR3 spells CASSLAGSSYEQYF. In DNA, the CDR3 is TGTGCCAGCAGCTTGGCAGGGTCCTCCTACGAGCAGTACTTC.

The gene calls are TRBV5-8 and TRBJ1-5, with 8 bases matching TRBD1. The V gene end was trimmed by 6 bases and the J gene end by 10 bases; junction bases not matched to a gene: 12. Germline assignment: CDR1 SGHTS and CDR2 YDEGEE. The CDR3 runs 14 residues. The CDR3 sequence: CASTTPGQVSPQHF. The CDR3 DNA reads TGTGCCAGCACCACTCCGGGACAGGTCTCACCCCAGCATTTT.

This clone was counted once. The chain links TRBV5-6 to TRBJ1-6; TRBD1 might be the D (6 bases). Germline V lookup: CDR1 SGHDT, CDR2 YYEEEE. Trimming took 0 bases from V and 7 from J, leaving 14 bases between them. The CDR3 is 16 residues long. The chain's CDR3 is CASSLAGGGENSPLHF. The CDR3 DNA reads TGTGCCAGCAGCTTGGCCGGTGGGGGCGAGAATTCACCCCTCCACTTT.

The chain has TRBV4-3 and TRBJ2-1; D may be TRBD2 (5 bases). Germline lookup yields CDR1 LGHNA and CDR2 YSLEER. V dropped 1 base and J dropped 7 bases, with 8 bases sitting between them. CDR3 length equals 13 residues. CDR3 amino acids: CASSQGTRNEQFF. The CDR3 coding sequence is TGCGCCAGCAGCCAAGGGACTCGGAATGAGCAGTTCTTC.

This CDR3 reads CASSAHRDRFYGYTF. CDR3 nucleotides: TGTGCCAGTAGTGCTCATAGGGACAGGTTCTATGGCTACACCTTC. The gene calls are TRBV19 and TRBJ1-2, with TRBD1 matching over 8 bases. The J segment lost 4 bases and the V segment lost 5 bases, leaving 9 bases of the junction unmatched. Germline CDR1 and CDR2: LNHDA and SQIVND (reference sequence). The CDR3 extends over 15 amino acids.

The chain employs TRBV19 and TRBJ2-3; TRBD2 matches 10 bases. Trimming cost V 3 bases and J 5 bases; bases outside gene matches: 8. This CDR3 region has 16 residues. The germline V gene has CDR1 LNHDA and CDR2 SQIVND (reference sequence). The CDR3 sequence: CASSMSASGRRDTQYF. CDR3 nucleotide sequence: TGTGCCAGTAGTATGTCGGCTAGCGGGAGAAGAGATACGCAGTATTTT. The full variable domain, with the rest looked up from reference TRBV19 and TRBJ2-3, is DGGITQSPKYLFRKEGQNVTLSCEQNLNHDAMYWYRQDPGQGLRLIYYSQIVNDFQKGDIAEGYSVSREKKESFPLTVTSAQKNPTAFYLCASSMSASGRRDTQYFGPGTRLTVL.

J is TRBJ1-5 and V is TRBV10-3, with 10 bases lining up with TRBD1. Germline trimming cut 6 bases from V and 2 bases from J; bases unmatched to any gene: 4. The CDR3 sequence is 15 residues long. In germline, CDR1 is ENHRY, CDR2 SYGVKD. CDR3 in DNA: TGTGCCATCAGGGGGGACAGGGGAGGCAATCAGCCCCAGCATTTT. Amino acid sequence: CAIRGDRGGNQPQHF.

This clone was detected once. For the CDR3, the DNA is TGTGCCAGCAGCGTAGAACTAGCGGGGGCCGTCTACAATGAGCAGTTCTTC. This codes for CASSVELAGAVYNEQFF. The V gene is TRBV7-6, the J gene TRBJ2-1, with 11 bases aligning to TRBD2. The CDR3 sequence is 17 residues long. The junction had 9 bases not matched to a gene; V was cut back by 5 bases and J by 3 bases. Germline V lookup: CDR1 SGHVS, CDR2 FNYEAQ.

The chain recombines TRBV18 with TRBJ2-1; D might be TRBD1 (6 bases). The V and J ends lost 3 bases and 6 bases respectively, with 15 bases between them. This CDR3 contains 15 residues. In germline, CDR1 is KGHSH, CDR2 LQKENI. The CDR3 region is CASSPQQGRLNEQFF. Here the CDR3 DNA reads TGTGCCAGCTCACCTCAGCAGGGGCGGCTCAATGAGCAGTTCTTC.

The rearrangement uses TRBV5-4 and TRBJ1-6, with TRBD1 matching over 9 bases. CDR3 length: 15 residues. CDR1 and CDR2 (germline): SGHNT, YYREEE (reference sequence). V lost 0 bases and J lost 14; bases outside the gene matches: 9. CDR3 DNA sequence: TGTGCCAGCAGCTTGGATGGGACAGGGCATAGGGCCCTCCACTTT. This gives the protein CASSLDGTGHRALHF. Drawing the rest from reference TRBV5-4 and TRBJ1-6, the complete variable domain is ETGVTQSPTHLIKTRGQQVTLRCSSQSGHNTVSWYQQALGQGPQFIFQYYREEENGRGNFPPRFSGLQFPNYSSELNVNALELDDSALYLCASSLDGTGHRALHFGNGTRLTVT.

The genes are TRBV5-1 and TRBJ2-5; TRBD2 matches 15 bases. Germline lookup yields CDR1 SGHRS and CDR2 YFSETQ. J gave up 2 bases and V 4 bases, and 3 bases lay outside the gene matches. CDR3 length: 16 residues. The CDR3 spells CASSEGLAGGQETQYF. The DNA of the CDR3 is TGCGCCAGCAGCGAGGGACTAGCGGGGGGACAAGAGACCCAGTACTTC.

DNA for the CDR3: TGTGCCAGCAGAAGACAGGGGGTGAACACCGGGGAGCTGTTTTTT. This encodes CASRRQGVNTGELFF. The chain couples TRBV5-6 to TRBJ2-2; 9 positions match TRBD1. The CDR3 has 15 amino acids. Trimming at V came to 5 bases and at J to 1 base, leaving 3 bases not matched to a gene. From germline, CDR1 is SGHDT and CDR2 YYEEEE.

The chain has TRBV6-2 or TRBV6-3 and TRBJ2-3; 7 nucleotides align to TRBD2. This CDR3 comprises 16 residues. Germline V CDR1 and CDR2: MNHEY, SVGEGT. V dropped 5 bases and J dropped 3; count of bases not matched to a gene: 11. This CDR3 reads CASSRPSREGTDTQYF. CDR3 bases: TGTGCCAGCAGTCGCCCGTCCAGGGAGGGGACAGATACGCAGTATTTT.

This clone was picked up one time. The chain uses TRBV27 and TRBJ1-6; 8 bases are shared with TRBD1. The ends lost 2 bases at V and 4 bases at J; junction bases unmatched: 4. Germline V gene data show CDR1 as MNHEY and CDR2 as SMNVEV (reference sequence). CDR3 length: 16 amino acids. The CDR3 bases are TGTGCCAGCAGTTTACCAGGGGGCGTATATAATTCACCCCTCCACTTT. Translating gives CASSLPGGVYNSPLHF.

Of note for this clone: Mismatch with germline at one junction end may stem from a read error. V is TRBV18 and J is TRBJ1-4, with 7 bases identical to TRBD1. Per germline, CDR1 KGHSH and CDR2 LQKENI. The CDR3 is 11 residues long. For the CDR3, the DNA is TGTGCCAGCTCACCCGGGACAGTCATCGTTTTT. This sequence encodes CASSPGTVIVF.

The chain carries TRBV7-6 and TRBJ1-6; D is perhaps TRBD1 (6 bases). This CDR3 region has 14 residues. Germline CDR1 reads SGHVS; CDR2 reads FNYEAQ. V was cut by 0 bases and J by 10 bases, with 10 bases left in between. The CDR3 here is CASSLATGHSPLHF. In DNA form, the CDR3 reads TGTGCCAGCAGCTTAGCGACAGGCCACTCACCCCTCCACTTT.

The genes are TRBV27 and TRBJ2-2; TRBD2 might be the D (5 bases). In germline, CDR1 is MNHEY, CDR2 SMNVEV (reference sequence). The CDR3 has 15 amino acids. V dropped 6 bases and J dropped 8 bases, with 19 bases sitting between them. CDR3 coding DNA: TGTGCCAGCAGAATGGTGGCGGGTTCGGCGGGGGAGCTGTTTTTT. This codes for CASRMVAGSAGELFF.

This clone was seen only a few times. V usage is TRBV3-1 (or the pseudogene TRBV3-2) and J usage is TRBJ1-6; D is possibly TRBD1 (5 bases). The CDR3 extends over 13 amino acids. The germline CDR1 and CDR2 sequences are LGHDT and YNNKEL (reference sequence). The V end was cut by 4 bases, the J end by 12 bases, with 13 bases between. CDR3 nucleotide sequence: TGTGCCAGCAGCCCACGTCGGGGGGGACCCCTCCACTTT. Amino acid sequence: CASSPRRGGPLHF.

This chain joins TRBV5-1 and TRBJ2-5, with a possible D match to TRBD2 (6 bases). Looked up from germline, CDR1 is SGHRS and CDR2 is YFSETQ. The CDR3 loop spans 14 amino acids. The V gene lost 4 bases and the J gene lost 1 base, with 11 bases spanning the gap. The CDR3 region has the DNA TGCGCCAGCAGCCGGGGACTCTCCCAAGAGACCCAGTACTTC. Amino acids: CASSRGLSQETQYF. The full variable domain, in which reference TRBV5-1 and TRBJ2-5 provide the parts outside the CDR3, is KAGVTQTPRYLIKTRGQQVTLSCSPISGHRSVSWYQQTPGQGLQFLFEYFSETQRNKGNFPGRFSGRQFSNSRSEMNVSTLELGDSALYLCASSRGLSQETQYFGPGTRLLVL.

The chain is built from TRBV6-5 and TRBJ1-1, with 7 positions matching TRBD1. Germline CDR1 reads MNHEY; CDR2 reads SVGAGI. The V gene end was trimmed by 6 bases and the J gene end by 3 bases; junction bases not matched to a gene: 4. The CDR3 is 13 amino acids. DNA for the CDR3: TGTGCCAGCAGACAAGACAGGGACACTGAAGCTTTCTTT. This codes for CASRQDRDTEAFF.

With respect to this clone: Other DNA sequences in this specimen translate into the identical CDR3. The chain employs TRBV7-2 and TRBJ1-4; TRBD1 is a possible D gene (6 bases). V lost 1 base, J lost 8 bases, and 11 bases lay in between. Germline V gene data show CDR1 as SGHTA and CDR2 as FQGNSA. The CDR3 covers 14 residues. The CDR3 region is CASSLGRGGEKLFF. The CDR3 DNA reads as TGTGCCAGCAGCTTAGGCAGGGGTGGGGAAAAACTGTTTTTT.

This chain's CDR3 is CASSQPGQGFQETQYF. The CDR3 nucleotides read TGTGCCAGCAGCCAGCCGGGACAGGGATTCCAAGAGACCCAGTACTTC. The gene calls are TRBV4-2 and TRBJ2-5; 9 nucleotides line up with TRBD1. The germline V gene has CDR1 LGHNA and CDR2 YNFKEQ. The CDR3 spans 16 residues. V was clipped by 3 bases and J by 1 base; unmatched bases: 6.

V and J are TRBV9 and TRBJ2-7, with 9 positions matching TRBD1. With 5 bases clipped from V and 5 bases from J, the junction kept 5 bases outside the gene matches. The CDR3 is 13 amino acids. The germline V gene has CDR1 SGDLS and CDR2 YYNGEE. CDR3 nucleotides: TGTGCCAGCAGTTACGGGACAGGGAACGAGCAGTACTTC. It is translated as CASSYGTGNEQYF.

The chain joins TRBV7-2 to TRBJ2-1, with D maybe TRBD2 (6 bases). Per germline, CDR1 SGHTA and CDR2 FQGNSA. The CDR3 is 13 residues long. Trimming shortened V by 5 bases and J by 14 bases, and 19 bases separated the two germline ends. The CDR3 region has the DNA TGTGCCAGCAGCCCAAACTGGAGGGGAGATAAGTTCTTC. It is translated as CASSPNWRGDKFF.